This record looks at one TCR beta chain sequence and its context. Its antigen remains unknown. Those donating, healthy Caucasian individuals from Russia, were aged roughly 6 to 100. Trimming at V came to 4 bases and at J to 3 bases, leaving 10 bases not matched to a gene. The CDR3 has 17 residues. CDR1 MGHRA and CDR2 YSYEKL come from the germline V gene. The data were taken from a study of blood T cells in healthy people across ages. General study results and limits: Relative to aged donors, long-lived donors carried more naive CD4+ cells and displayed higher diversity. Roughly linear declines in TCR beta diversity per million T cells occurred with age.

It was with a sample-barcoded 5' primer and a J-beta primer mix that a second PCR of roughly 7 to 11 cycles was run. Unique molecular identifiers of 12 random nucleotides labeled each cDNA. TCRdb recomputed calls from the 5' RACE reads with MiXCR, one row per CDR3 protein. Of some 1.7 million distinct CDR3 sequences detected, 28% appear once; the ten largest clones hold about 8%. This chain links TRBV4-1 with TRBJ2-7, with 12 bases identical to TRBD2. This receptor was identified in a woman aged 30 to 39 in good health. Input material: blood. In DNA, the CDR3 is TGCGCCAGCAGCCCAATCCCCAAGACTAGCGGGGGCTACGAGCAGTACTTC. The encoded protein is CASSPIPKTSGGYEQYF.